What follows are 28 T cell receptor beta chains derived from one specimen sequenced in a study of blood T cell repertoires in COVID-19. Some clones are missing from TCRdb's copy, which holds only in-frame ones; the method was immunoSEQ multiplex PCR. The sample consists of about 140,000 clones, 85% to 90% of them appearing once. The material sequenced was peripheral blood. The source is a woman older than 75 with acute or convalescent COVID-19.

The rearrangement joins TRBV18 to TRBJ1-5; tentatively, D is TRBD1 (6 bases). The CDR3 has 14 amino acids. With 6 bases removed from V and 0 bases from J, the gap between germline ends came to 9 bases. The germline gives CDR1 KGHSH, CDR2 LQKENI. DNA of the CDR3: TGTGCCAGCTCCGAACAGGGTAGCAATCAGCCCCAGCATTTT. Its translation is CASSEQGSNQPQHF.

The chain has TRBV18 and TRBJ2-1; the match to TRBD2 covers 12 bases. Germline CDR1 KGHSH, CDR2 LQKENI. CDR3 length equals 15 residues. Unmatched junction bases numbered 5, after V lost 2 bases and J lost 9 bases. This CDR3 reads CASSPALAGGSEQFF. The CDR3 DNA reads TGTGCCAGCTCACCAGCACTAGCGGGGGGTAGTGAGCAGTTCTTC.

This clone turned up a few times. The CDR3 spells CASSPGTFQPQHF. In DNA, the CDR3 is TGTGCCAGCTCACCCGGGACATTTCAGCCCCAGCATTTT. The chain links TRBV18 to TRBJ1-5; maybe TRBD1 (6 bases). The CDR3 runs to 13 residues. CDR1 is KGHSH and CDR2 is LQKENI in the germline V gene. The V and J ends lost 3 bases and 6 bases respectively, with 9 bases between them.

V usage is TRBV6-5 and J usage is TRBJ1-2; tentative D call: TRBD1 (6 bases). CDR1 and CDR2 from the germline V gene are MNHEY and SVGAGI. The germline V and J ends were trimmed by 2 bases and 4 bases, with 14 bases remaining between them. The CDR3 contains 15 residues. In DNA, the CDR3 is TGTGCCAGCAGTTACCTCGGACAGCAAAGCTATGGCTACACCTTC. The encoded protein is CASSYLGQQSYGYTF.

The chain links TRBV18 to TRBJ1-1; 9 bases agree with TRBD1. The CDR3 runs to 15 residues. Germline V gives CDR1 KGHSH, CDR2 LQKENI. V was clipped by 4 bases and J by 2 bases; unmatched bases: 5. CDR3 DNA: TGTGCCAGCTCACAAACACAGGGGGCCAACACTGAAGCTTTCTTT. The encoded protein is CASSQTQGANTEAFF. The variable domain in full, with the rest retrieved from reference TRBV18 and TRBJ1-1, is NAGVMQNPRHLVRRRGQEARLRCSPMKGHSHVYWYRQLPEEGLKFMVYLQKENIIDESGMPKERFSAEFPKEGPSILRIQQVVRGDSAAYFCASSQTQGANTEAFFGQGTRLTVV.

This clone has a single count. In DNA, the CDR3 is TGTGCCAGCTCACCGCTTACAGAGACCTCCTCAGGCACCATATATTTT. As protein: CASSPLTETSSGTIYF. The rearrangement links TRBV18 to TRBJ1-3; D gene unclear. The CDR3 consists of 16 residues. Trimming took off 3 bases at V and 9 bases at J, with 21 bases between the two ends. Germline CDR1 and CDR2: KGHSH and LQKENI.

CDR3 nucleotide sequence: TGTGCCAGCAGTGGGGGACAGGGTAGCCACGAGCAGTACTTC. Its translation: CASSGGQGSHEQYF. The rearrangement uses TRBV6-6 and TRBJ2-7; 9 bases fit TRBD1. The CDR3 runs 14 residues. The J segment lost 5 bases and the V segment lost 5 bases, leaving 7 bases of the junction unmatched. Germline V gene sequence: CDR1 MNHNY, CDR2 SVGAGI (reference sequence).

The genes are TRBV7-2 and TRBJ1-2; possible D gene TRBD1, 6 bases. Deletions cut 1 base from V and 8 bases from J, with 11 bases between. In germline, CDR1 is SGHTA, CDR2 FQGNSA. The CDR3 has 13 amino acids. The CDR3 DNA follows: TGTGCCAGCAGCTTAGTGGGGGGGCGAGGCTACACCTTC. This codes for CASSLVGGRGYTF.

J is TRBJ2-1 and V is TRBV3-1 (or the pseudogene TRBV3-2), with TRBD2 identical over 9 bases. Germline V gives CDR1 LGHDT, CDR2 YNNKEL (reference sequence). V lost 6 bases, J lost 10 bases, and 7 bases stayed unmatched. The CDR3 spans 13 residues. The CDR3 DNA follows: TGTGCCAGCAGGAGTTTCGCGGGGGGGGAGCAGTTCTTC. Translating gives CASRSFAGGEQFF.

The chain carries TRBV18 and TRBJ2-5; 7 nucleotides match TRBD1. CDR1 is KGHSH and CDR2 is LQKENI in the germline V gene. This CDR3 is 14 amino acids long. V trimming: 0 bases; J trimming: 9 bases; junction bases outside the gene matches: 7. In nucleotides, the CDR3 is TGTGCCAGCTCACCACCGGGACAGCCTGAGGCCCAGTACTTC. It yields the protein CASSPPGQPEAQYF. The full variable domain, completed using reference TRBV18 and TRBJ2-5, is NAGVMQNPRHLVRRRGQEARLRCSPMKGHSHVYWYRQLPEEGLKFMVYLQKENIIDESGMPKERFSAEFPKEGPSILRIQQVVRGDSAAYFCASSPPGQPEAQYFGPGTRLLVL.

This clone was seen a single time. The CDR3, as DNA: TGCGCCAGCAGTGCCCAGGGACAGTATGGCTACACCTTC. Its protein product is CASSAQGQYGYTF. V gene TRBV10-2 combines with J gene TRBJ1-2; 7 bases align to TRBD1. Germline V gene data show CDR1 as WSHSY and CDR2 as SAAADI. J was trimmed by 5 bases and V by 4 bases; bases with no gene match: 4. The CDR3 runs to 13 residues.

This sequence joins TRBV28 and TRBJ1-2; D might be TRBD1 (5 bases). This CDR3 spans 14 amino acids. Trimming removed 7 bases from V and 4 bases from J, with 16 bases in between. Germline V gene sequence: CDR1 MDHEN, CDR2 SYDVKM. CDR3 bases: TGTGCCAGCACAAACGAAGGAGGGGTCTATGGCTACACCTTC. It encodes CASTNEGGVYGYTF.

This clone occurred once. The chain has TRBV2 and TRBJ1-1, with D unclear. Deletions cut 2 bases from V and 4 bases from J, with 11 bases between. The CDR3 spans 14 residues. CDR1 and CDR2 (germline): SNHLY, FYNNEI. This CDR3 reads CASSELRVVTEAFF. In DNA, the CDR3 is TGTGCCAGCAGTGAATTGCGGGTCGTCACTGAAGCTTTCTTT.

The CDR3 protein is CASSSGTFSTDTQYF. The CDR3 bases are TGTGCCAGCAGCTCAGGGACTTTTAGCACAGATACGCAGTATTTT. The V and J genes are TRBV7-3 and TRBJ2-3, with a tentative D call TRBD2 (6 bases). CDR1 and CDR2 (germline): SGHTA, FQGTGA. The CDR3 is made up of 15 amino acids. V lost 4 bases and J lost 0, with 11 bases in between.

The chain employs TRBV9 and TRBJ2-3, with 14 bases aligning to TRBD2. With 8 bases clipped from V and 4 bases from J, the junction kept 6 bases outside the gene matches. Germline-derived CDR1 and CDR2 are SGDLS and YYNGEE. This CDR3 is built from 15 residues. The CDR3 is CASRRTSGGSDTQYF. The CDR3 nucleotides are TGTGCCAGTCGGCGGACTAGCGGGGGGTCAGATACGCAGTATTTT. The variable domain in full, completed from reference TRBV9 and TRBJ2-3, reads DSGVTQTPKHLITATGQRVTLRCSPRSGDLSVYWYQQSLDQGLQFLIQYYNGEERAKGNILERFSAQQFPDLHSELNLSSLELGDSALYFCASRRTSGGSDTQYFGPGTRLTVL.

This rearrangement joins TRBV2 to TRBJ1-2; D might be TRBD1 (6 bases). Germline-derived CDR1 and CDR2 are SNHLY and FYNNEI. V lost 4 bases and J 7 bases, leaving 10 bases between the germline ends. The CDR3 is 12 residues long. The CDR3 region has the DNA TGTGCCAGCAGTGGGCCCAGGGGTGGCTACACCTTC. Amino acids: CASSGPRGGYTF.

V is TRBV9 and J is TRBJ2-5, with D maybe TRBD2 (5 bases). V was cut by 3 bases and J by 0 bases, with 9 bases left in between. The CDR3 length is 14 residues. Germline V gives CDR1 SGDLS, CDR2 YYNGEE. The CDR3 coding sequence is TGTGCCAGCAGCGGGACTCCTTACCAAGAGACCCAGTACTTC. Protein sequence: CASSGTPYQETQYF.

In nucleotides, the CDR3 is TGCGCCAGCTCCCCAAGAGACGGGGGAACCGGGGAGCTGTTTTTT. It encodes CASSPRDGGTGELFF. The rearrangement joins TRBV5-1 to TRBJ2-2, with a weak D call TRBD2 (6 bases). CDR3 length: 15 residues. V lost 7 bases, J lost 5 bases, and 18 bases lay in between. Germline CDR1 is SGHRS and CDR2 is YFSETQ.

The chain carries TRBV18 and TRBJ2-2, with TRBD1 matching over 8 bases. Germline loops: CDR1 KGHSH, CDR2 LQKENI. CDR3 size: 15 residues. V was pared by 2 bases and J by 6 bases, with 5 bases of the junction left unmatched. CDR3 in DNA: TGTGCCAGCTCACCAAACAGGGGGTCTCCCGGGGAGCTGTTTTTT. This sequence encodes CASSPNRGSPGELFF. The complete variable domain, with remaining parts taken from reference TRBV18 and TRBJ2-2, reads NAGVMQNPRHLVRRRGQEARLRCSPMKGHSHVYWYRQLPEEGLKFMVYLQKENIIDESGMPKERFSAEFPKEGPSILRIQQVVRGDSAAYFCASSPNRGSPGELFFGEGSRLTVL.

The chain recombines TRBV5-1 with TRBJ1-1; D ambiguous. V lost 2 bases and J 1 base, leaving 3 bases between the germline ends. Looked up from germline, CDR1 is SGHRS and CDR2 is YFSETQ. CDR3 length equals 12 residues. The CDR3 protein is CASSFGNTEAFF. The CDR3 coding sequence is TGCGCCAGCAGCTTCGGGAACACTGAAGCTTTCTTT.

DNA for the CDR3: TGTGCCAGCAGCCCTCGGGGGGGTCTGATTGAAAAACTGTTTTTT. Encoded protein: CASSPRGGLIEKLFF. The chain is built from TRBV3-1 (or the pseudogene TRBV3-2) and TRBJ1-4; weak D call: TRBD1 (5 bases). Germline-derived CDR1 and CDR2 are LGHDT and YNNKEL (reference sequence). This CDR3 comprises 15 residues. Trimming took 4 bases from V and 7 from J, leaving 16 bases between them.

In regard to this clone: This sample includes further DNA sequences coding for the same CDR3. The V gene is TRBV4-2, the J gene TRBJ1-6; D uncertain. V was trimmed by 0 bases and J by 10 bases, leaving 7 bases between them. Germline CDR1 and CDR2: LGHNA and YNFKEQ. The length of the CDR3 is 13 residues. The CDR3 protein is CASSQDRGSPLHF. DNA of the CDR3: TGTGCCAGCAGCCAAGATCGGGGATCACCCCTCCACTTT.

V gene TRBV6-5 combines with J gene TRBJ1-1; possible D gene TRBD1, 6 bases. The CDR3 spans 15 residues. V was shortened by 6 bases and J by 0 bases, with 14 bases between the two germline ends. Germline CDR1 and CDR2: MNHEY and SVGAGI. CDR3 amino acids: CASRLLDRMNTEAFF. In DNA form, the CDR3 reads TGTGCCAGCAGACTCCTAGACAGGATGAACACTGAAGCTTTCTTT.

The CDR3 bases are TGCGCCAGCAGCCGGGACAGCAACTGGAACACTGAAGCTTTCTTT. Its translation is CASSRDSNWNTEAFF. This rearrangement joins TRBV10-1 to TRBJ1-1; TRBD1 aligns across 7 bases. Germline assignment: CDR1 WNHNN and CDR2 SYGVQD (reference sequence). The CDR3 consists of 15 residues. Losses at the gene ends were 6 bases for V and 1 base for J; bases not matched to a gene: 8.

The V gene is TRBV29-1, the J gene TRBJ1-2; no reliable D call. The CDR3 runs 14 residues. Germline values: CDR1 SQVTM, CDR2 ANQGSEA. Between the trimmed V and J ends, which lost 6 bases and 0 bases, there was a span of 14 bases. For the CDR3, the DNA is TGCAGCGTCACTCGATTCTCCGCTAACTATGGCTACACCTTC. This encodes CSVTRFSANYGYTF. Combining the CDR3 with reference TRBV29-1 and TRBJ1-2 gives the whole variable domain SAVISQKPSRDICQRGTSLTIQCQVDSQVTMMFWYRQQPGQSLTLIATANQGSEATYESGFVIDKFPISRPNLTFSTLTVSNMSPEDSSIYLCSVTRFSANYGYTFGSGTRLTVV.

The chain employs TRBV7-8 and TRBJ2-3, with a weak D call TRBD1 (5 bases). V shed 4 bases and J shed 5 bases, with 13 bases lying between them. The CDR3 sequence is 14 residues long. Germline CDR1 reads SGHVS; CDR2 reads FQNEAQ. The CDR3 loop reads CASSSPLGLDTQYF. The CDR3 DNA sequence: TGTGCCAGCAGCTCCCCGTTGGGGCTAGATACGCAGTATTTT.

This chain connects TRBV19 to TRBJ2-1, with a weak D call TRBD2 (5 bases). This CDR3 is 14 amino acids long. V gave up 1 base and J gave up 4 bases, with 8 bases separating them. The germline V gene has CDR1 LNHDA and CDR2 SQIVND (reference sequence). CDR3 sequence reads: CASSIVGLYNEQFF. The CDR3 region has the DNA TGTGCCAGTAGTATAGTTGGACTGTACAATGAGCAGTTCTTC.

V usage is TRBV5-1 and J usage is TRBJ2-5; 9 bases align to TRBD2. Germline lookup yields CDR1 SGHRS and CDR2 YFSETQ. J gave up 1 base and V 1 base, and 2 bases lay outside the gene matches. This CDR3 is 15 amino acids long. The CDR3, as DNA: TGCGCCAGCAGCTTGTCTAGCGGGGCCCAAGAGACCCAGTACTTC. Translation: CASSLSSGAQETQYF.